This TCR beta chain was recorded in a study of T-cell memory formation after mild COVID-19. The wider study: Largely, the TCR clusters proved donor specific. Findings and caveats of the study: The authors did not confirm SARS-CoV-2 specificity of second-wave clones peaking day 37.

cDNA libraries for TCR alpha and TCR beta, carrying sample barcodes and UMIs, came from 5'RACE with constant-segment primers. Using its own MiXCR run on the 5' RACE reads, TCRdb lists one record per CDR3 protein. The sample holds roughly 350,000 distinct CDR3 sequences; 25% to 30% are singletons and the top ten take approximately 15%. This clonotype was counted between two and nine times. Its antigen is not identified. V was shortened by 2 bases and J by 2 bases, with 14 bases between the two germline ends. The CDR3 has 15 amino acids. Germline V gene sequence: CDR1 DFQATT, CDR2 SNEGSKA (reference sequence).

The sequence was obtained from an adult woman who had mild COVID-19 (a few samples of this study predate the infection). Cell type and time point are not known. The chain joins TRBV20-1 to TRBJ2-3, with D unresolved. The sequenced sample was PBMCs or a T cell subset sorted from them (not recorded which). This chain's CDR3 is CSARRVLDYTDTQYF. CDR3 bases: TGCAGTGCTAGAAGGGTGCTAGATTACACAGATACGCAGTATTTT.